The next 9 T cell receptor beta chains were all read from a single sample in a study of T-cell reconstitution after alpha-beta-depleted transplantation in children. Library preparation (for TCRbeta) was performed with unique molecular identifiers. MiXCR, applied by TCRdb to the PCR reads, yields one record per CDR3 protein. This table holds hundreds of thousands of distinct CDR3 sequences, 15% to 20% found once. Sequencing was performed on PBMCs from the stem cell graft donor, taken from the stem cell graft. These receptors came from a human donor who donated a stem cell graft to a child with acute myeloid leukemia.

This clonotype was observed at least ten times. This chain connects TRBV20-1 to TRBJ1-2; TRBD1 might be the D (5 bases). The V and J ends lost 0 bases and 6 bases respectively, with 14 bases between them. The length of the CDR3 is 14 residues. From germline, CDR1 is DFQATT and CDR2 SNEGSKA (reference sequence). The CDR3 DNA reads as TGCAGTGCTAGAGATGGGGGGAGGGCGGATGGCTACACCTTC. Amino acid sequence: CSARDGGRADGYTF.

The chain employs TRBV12-3 or TRBV12-4 and TRBJ1-5; 8 nucleotides agree with TRBD1. This CDR3 contains 15 residues. The V gene end was trimmed by 6 bases and the J gene end by 4 bases; junction bases not matched to a gene: 8. For the CDR3, the DNA is TGTGCCAGCAGCCGACAGGGGATTATTAATCAGCCCCAGCATTTT. It specifies CASSRQGIINQPQHF.

In this sample, this clonotype turned up many times. The gene calls are TRBV20-1 and TRBJ2-3, with D perhaps assigned TRBD1 or TRBD2 (5 bases each). The germline V gene encodes CDR1 DFQATT and CDR2 SNEGSKA (reference sequence). The CDR3 sequence is 17 residues long. Trimming took off 1 base at V and 1 base at J, with 18 bases between the two ends. DNA of the CDR3: TGCAGTGCTAGAGGTACTCCAGGGAGAGAAGGCACAGATACGCAGTATTTT. The encoded protein is CSARGTPGREGTDTQYF.

This chain links TRBV7-9 with TRBJ2-7; 7 nucleotides align to TRBD1. The V gene end was trimmed by 5 bases and the J gene end by 9 bases; junction bases not matched to a gene: 10. This CDR3 has 13 amino acids. The germline V gene has CDR1 SEHNR and CDR2 FQNEAQ (reference sequence). As DNA, the CDR3 is TGTGCCAGCAGCCTAAGGGACAGCCTCGGGCAGTACGTC. Amino acids: CASSLRDSLGQYV.

This clonotype appeared a few times. The genes are TRBV7-2 and TRBJ2-7; D call uncertain. In germline, CDR1 is SGHTA, CDR2 FQGNSA. With 8 bases removed from V and 0 bases from J, the gap between germline ends came to 11 bases. There are 13 residues in the CDR3. CDR3 region: CASEKDSSYEQYF. The CDR3 DNA reads TGTGCCAGCGAGAAGGATAGCTCCTACGAGCAGTACTTC.

This clonotype was recorded many times. This chain joins TRBV7-2 and TRBJ2-3, with D tentatively TRBD2 (5 bases). V lost 5 bases, J lost 6 bases, and 15 bases lay in between. Germline V gene sequence: CDR1 SGHTA, CDR2 FQGNSA. The CDR3 length is 14 residues. The CDR3 nucleotides read TGTGCCAGCAGCCCCCAGTCGGGGATTGATACGCAGTATTTT. This sequence encodes CASSPQSGIDTQYF.

This clonotype was picked up many times. V usage is TRBV20-1 and J usage is TRBJ2-7, with 9 bases matching TRBD1. Germline loops: CDR1 DFQATT, CDR2 SNEGSKA (reference sequence). J gave up 4 bases and V 0 bases, and 4 bases lay outside the gene matches. The length of the CDR3 is 14 residues. The CDR3 protein is CSAREDRGLYEQYF. The CDR3, as DNA: TGCAGTGCTAGAGAGGACAGGGGATTGTACGAGCAGTACTTC.

The chain uses TRBV5-6 and TRBJ1-2; 7 positions match TRBD1. Germline V gives CDR1 SGHDT, CDR2 YYEEEE. Germline trimming cut 5 bases from V and 1 base from J; bases unmatched to any gene: 8. The CDR3 has 15 amino acids. In nucleotides, the CDR3 is TGTGCCAGCAGAGTGTGGGGACAGCGTAACTATGGCTACACCTTC. Residues: CASRVWGQRNYGYTF.

This clonotype was counted at least ten times. The V and J genes are TRBV29-1 and TRBJ1-4, with a weak D call TRBD1 (5 bases). The germline V and J ends were trimmed by 5 bases and 7 bases, with 11 bases remaining between them. CDR3 length equals 12 residues. Per the germline V gene, CDR1 is SQVTM and CDR2 is ANQGSEA. In DNA, the CDR3 is TGCAGCGTTAGGGGAGAGGGTGAAAAACTGTTTTTT. This encodes CSVRGEGEKLFF.